Sequencing of this T cell receptor (beta chain) was carried out in a study of shared clonotypes between healthy human individuals. Findings of the study overall: Genetic and exposure-history diversity was limited by the small donor number.

TCRdb keeps only in-frame clones here, not all; method: immunoSEQ multiplex PCR. This sample carries roughly 2.2 million clones, more than 80% of them seen once, and the ten largest clones take around 0.4%. None of the donors, who were healthy HIV-negative adults, had recently had acute infections or vaccinations. Investigators divided CD4+ cells into CD45RA+ naive and CD45RA-negative memory subsets. CDR3 length: 15 residues. The V and J ends lost 4 bases and 6 bases respectively, with 18 bases between them. Germline assignment: CDR1 SGHRS and CDR2 YFSETQ. This clone was seen once. The target antigen is unknown.

The TCR sequence derives from a man aged 18 to 30 in good health. Some clones in this sample may be carry-over from other donors' samples. The V gene is TRBV5-1, the J gene TRBJ2-3, with D tentatively TRBD1 (5 bases). The sequencing input was naive CD4+ T cells from PBMCs. Sample subset: CD45RA+ positively selected. The CDR3 bases are TGCGCCAGCAGCGAGACAGTCCCCCTCGGGGATACGCAGTATTTT. Translation: CASSETVPLGDTQYF.